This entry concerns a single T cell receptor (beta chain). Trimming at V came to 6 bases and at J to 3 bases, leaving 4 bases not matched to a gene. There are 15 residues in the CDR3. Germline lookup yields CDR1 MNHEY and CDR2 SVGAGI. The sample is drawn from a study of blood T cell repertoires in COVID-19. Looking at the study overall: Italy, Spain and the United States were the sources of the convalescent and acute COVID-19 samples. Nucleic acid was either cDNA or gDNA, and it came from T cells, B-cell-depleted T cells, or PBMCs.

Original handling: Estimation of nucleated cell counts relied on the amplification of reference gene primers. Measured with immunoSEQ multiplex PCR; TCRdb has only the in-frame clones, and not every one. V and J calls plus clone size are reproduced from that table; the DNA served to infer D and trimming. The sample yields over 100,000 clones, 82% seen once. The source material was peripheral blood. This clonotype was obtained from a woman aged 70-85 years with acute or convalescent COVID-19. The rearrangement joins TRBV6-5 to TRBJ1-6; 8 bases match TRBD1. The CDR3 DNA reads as TGTGCCAGCAGGGGAGGACAGGGCTATAATTCACCCCTCCACTTT. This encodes CASRGGQGYNSPLHF.